The 19 T cell receptor beta chains given below trace back to one sample, sequenced in a study of response to subunit inactivated influenza vaccine. TCRdb re-called the RT-PCR reads through MiXCR, storing one row per CDR3 protein. The sample includes 500,000 to 600,000 distinct CDR3 sequences, approximately 15% seen only once; the top ten take roughly 3.1%. The source was CD4+ T cells sorted from PBMCs, collected 23 months after vaccination. These receptor sequences come from a man aged 45 to 70 who received an inactivated influenza vaccine.

This clonotype was detected a few times. V and J are TRBV9 and TRBJ1-3; D remains ambiguous. Trimming shortened V by 0 bases and J by 3 bases, and 13 bases separated the two germline ends. This CDR3 has 16 amino acids. Per the germline V gene, CDR1 is SGDLS and CDR2 is YYNGEE. CDR3 region: CASSVEDSWSGNTIYF. CDR3 nucleotide sequence: TGTGCCAGCAGCGTAGAGGACTCCTGGAGTGGAAACACCATATATTTT.

This clonotype was counted between two and nine times. The V gene is TRBV10-3, the J gene TRBJ2-5, with 11 bases identical to TRBD2. J was trimmed by 5 bases and V by 10 bases; bases with no gene match: 6. The length of the CDR3 is 13 residues. Looked up from germline, CDR1 is ENHRY and CDR2 is SYGVKD. The CDR3 spells CATTSGSHETQYF. The CDR3 nucleotides are TGTGCCACAACTAGCGGGAGCCATGAGACCCAGTACTTC.

V usage is TRBV12-3 or TRBV12-4 and J usage is TRBJ2-3; no clear D gene. Trimming shortened V by 3 bases and J by 3 bases, and 10 bases separated the two germline ends. The CDR3 is 14 residues long. DNA of the CDR3: TGTGCCAGCAGTTTCGGCAAGAGGACAGATACGCAGTATTTT. Protein sequence: CASSFGKRTDTQYF.

The J gene is TRBJ1-2, the V gene TRBV3-1; tentative D call: TRBD1 (6 bases). The CDR3 runs 13 residues. In germline, CDR1 is LGHDT, CDR2 YNNKEL (reference sequence). Trimming pared 8 bases from V and 4 bases from J, leaving 14 bases between. In DNA form, the CDR3 reads TGTGCCAGCTCCGACCGGGACACCTATGGCTACACCTTC. It encodes CASSDRDTYGYTF.

This clonotype was observed a handful of times. The rearrangement joins TRBV2 to TRBJ1-4; D is uncertain. V lost 7 bases and J lost 3, with 15 bases in between. From germline, CDR1 is SNHLY and CDR2 FYNNEI. CDR3 size: 15 residues. Written as DNA, the CDR3 is TGTGCCAGCATTGGAGGGTTTACGCCTAATGAAAAACTGTTTTTT. Protein product: CASIGGFTPNEKLFF.

This clonotype was observed a few times. The chain links TRBV18 to TRBJ2-1; D uncertain. The germline V gene has CDR1 KGHSH and CDR2 LQKENI. Trimming cost V 2 bases and J 10 bases, with 9 bases left between them. CDR3 length equals 12 residues. CDR3 sequence: CASSPANGEQFF. CDR3 nucleotide sequence: TGTGCCAGCTCACCAGCCAACGGCGAGCAGTTCTTC.

Turning to this clonotype: The CDR3 carries no conserved terminal phenylalanine or tryptophan, so it likely arises from a read error. V usage is TRBV6-2 or TRBV6-3 and J usage is TRBJ2-7; 14 bases are shared with TRBD2. The CDR3 is 16 amino acids. With V trimmed by 7 bases and J by 0 bases, 5 bases remained unmatched. Germline assignment: CDR1 MNHEY and CDR2 SVGEGT. The CDR3 DNA reads TGTGCCAGCACCGGACTAGCGGGAGGCCACTCCTACGAGCAGTACTCC. Protein: CASTGLAGGHSYEQYS.

This clonotype was picked up a small number of times. The chain uses TRBV11-2 and TRBJ2-2; D may be TRBD2 (7 bases). Trimming shortened V by 5 bases and J by 6 bases, and 22 bases separated the two germline ends. The CDR3 spans 17 residues. CDR1 SGHAT and CDR2 FQNNGV come from the germline V gene. The CDR3 DNA reads TGTGCCAGCAGCCTGGGAGGGGGGGCGCGGTATGCCGGGGAGCTGTTTTTT. Its protein product is CASSLGGGARYAGELFF.

This clonotype came up a few times. The chain links TRBV29-1 to TRBJ2-2; a weak D match, TRBD1 (5 bases). The CDR3 totals 14 residues. V lost 6 bases, J lost 3 bases, and 14 bases lay in between. Germline V gene sequence: CDR1 SQVTM, CDR2 ANQGSEA. In nucleotides, the CDR3 is TGCAGCGTCTCACGGCAGGGCCACACCGGGGAGCTGTTTTTT. Its translation: CSVSRQGHTGELFF.

The rearrangement links TRBV11-2 to TRBJ1-4; D is ambiguous. From germline, CDR1 is SGHAT and CDR2 FQNNGV. With 5 bases removed from V and 5 bases from J, the gap between germline ends came to 9 bases. CDR3 length: 13 amino acids. DNA for the CDR3: TGTGCCAGCAGCCCCCCGGGGAATGAAAAACTGTTTTTT. This gives the protein CASSPPGNEKLFF.

The chain has TRBV7-2 and TRBJ2-3, with 7 bases fitting TRBD2. The germline V gene encodes CDR1 SGHTA and CDR2 FQGNSA. J lost 2 bases, V lost 5 bases, and 7 bases had no gene match. There are 15 residues in the CDR3. CDR3 protein: CASSTVAGSTDTQYF. For the CDR3, the DNA is TGTGCCAGCAGCACTGTAGCGGGCTCCACAGATACGCAGTATTTT.

This clonotype was seen ten or more times. V usage is TRBV12-3 or TRBV12-4 and J usage is TRBJ2-1; D is uncertain. V was shortened by 2 bases and J by 8 bases, with 4 bases between the two germline ends. The CDR3 is made up of 11 amino acids. CDR3 DNA: TGTGCCAGCAGTTTAAGCCATGAGCAGTTCTTC. Translating gives CASSLSHEQFF.

This clonotype was counted at least ten times. The rearrangement links TRBV6-1 to TRBJ1-4; 10 positions agree with TRBD1. The CDR3 is made up of 14 amino acids. Germline CDR1 reads MNHNS; CDR2 reads SASEGT. V shed 5 bases and J 6 bases; nucleotides not matched to a gene: 3. CDR3 amino acids: CASSRDRGDEKLFF. DNA of the CDR3: TGTGCCAGCAGTCGGGACAGGGGTGATGAAAAACTGTTTTTT.

There are many counts of this clonotype. The V call is TRBV7-3, the J call TRBJ2-4; 8 nucleotides match TRBD1. Germline CDR1 reads SGHTA; CDR2 reads FQGTGA. This CDR3 is built from 13 residues. J gave up 10 bases and V 5 bases, and 7 bases lay outside the gene matches. The CDR3 DNA reads as TGTGCCAGCAGCCCAGGGGGCCGGGGAATTCAGTACTTC. This gives the protein CASSPGGRGIQYF.

This clonotype appeared many times. The genes are TRBV28 and TRBJ2-1; no reliable D call. V was clipped by 6 bases and J by 7 bases, with 10 bases between them. This CDR3 has 12 residues. CDR1 MDHEN and CDR2 SYDVKM come from the germline V gene. In DNA form, the CDR3 reads TGTGCCAGCAGCCCTTTGGGTAATGAGCAGTTCTTC. Translated, it gives CASSPLGNEQFF.

There are a few counts of this clonotype. The chain is built from TRBV9 and TRBJ2-1, with 9 bases that match TRBD2. Germline-derived CDR1 and CDR2 are SGDLS and YYNGEE. The length of the CDR3 is 15 residues. The J segment lost 5 bases and the V segment lost 0 bases, leaving 3 bases of the junction unmatched. CDR3: CASSVGLAVHNEQFF. The CDR3 nucleotides read TGTGCCAGCAGCGTAGGACTAGCGGTTCACAATGAGCAGTTCTTC.

The chain joins TRBV6-2 or TRBV6-3 to TRBJ2-1; D is perhaps TRBD2 (6 bases). The germline CDR1 and CDR2 sequences are MNHEY and SVGEGT. The V end lost 8 bases, the J end lost 0 bases, and 11 bases lay between the germline ends. This CDR3 region has 14 residues. CDR3 protein: CASEGAGSYNEQFF. Written as DNA, the CDR3 is TGTGCCAGCGAGGGAGCGGGCTCCTACAATGAGCAGTTCTTC.

V is TRBV7-9 and J is TRBJ1-6; 9 bases are a match to TRBD1. V lost 5 bases to trimming and J lost 9 bases; unmatched junction nucleotides: 8. The CDR3 contains 15 residues. The germline CDR1 and CDR2 sequences are SEHNR and FQNEAQ (reference sequence). The CDR3 DNA follows: TGTGCCAGCAGCCTCCCGGGACAGGGTATTTCACCCCTCCACTTT. This translates into CASSLPGQGISPLHF.

The V and J genes are TRBV12-3 or TRBV12-4 and TRBJ2-1, with 8 bases identical to TRBD1. With V trimmed by 3 bases and J by 4 bases, 5 bases remained unmatched. The CDR3 has 15 residues. Here the CDR3 DNA reads TGTGCCAGCAGTTTTGGGACAGGAGGATACAATGAGCAGTTCTTC. Amino acids: CASSFGTGGYNEQFF.